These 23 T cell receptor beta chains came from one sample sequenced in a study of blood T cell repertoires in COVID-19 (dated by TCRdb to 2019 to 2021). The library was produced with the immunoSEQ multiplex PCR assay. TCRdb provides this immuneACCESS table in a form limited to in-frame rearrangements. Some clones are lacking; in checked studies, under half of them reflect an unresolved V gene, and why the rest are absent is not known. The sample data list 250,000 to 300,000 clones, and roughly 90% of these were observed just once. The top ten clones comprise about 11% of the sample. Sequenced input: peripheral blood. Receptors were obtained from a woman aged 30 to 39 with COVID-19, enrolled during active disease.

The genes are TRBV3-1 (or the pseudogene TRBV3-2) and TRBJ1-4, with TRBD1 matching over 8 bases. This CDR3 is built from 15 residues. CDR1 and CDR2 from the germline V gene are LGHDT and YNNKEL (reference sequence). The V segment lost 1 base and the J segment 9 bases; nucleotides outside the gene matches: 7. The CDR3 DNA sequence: TGTGCCAGCAGCCAAGGTACAGGGGGGAGGCAAAAACTGTTTTTT. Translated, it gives CASSQGTGGRQKLFF.

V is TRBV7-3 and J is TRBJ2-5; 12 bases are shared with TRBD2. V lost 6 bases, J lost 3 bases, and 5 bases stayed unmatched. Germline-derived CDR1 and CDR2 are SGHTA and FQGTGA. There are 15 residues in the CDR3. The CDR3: CASRSTSGSEETQYF. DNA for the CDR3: TGTGCCAGCAGGTCGACTAGCGGGAGTGAAGAGACCCAGTACTTC.

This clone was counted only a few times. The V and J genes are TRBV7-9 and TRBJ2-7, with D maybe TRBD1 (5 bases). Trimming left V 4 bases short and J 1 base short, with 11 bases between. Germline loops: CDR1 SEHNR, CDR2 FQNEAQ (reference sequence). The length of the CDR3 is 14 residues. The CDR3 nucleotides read TGTGCCAGCAGCTCTCCAGGGATTTCCTACGAGCAGTACTTC. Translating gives CASSSPGISYEQYF.

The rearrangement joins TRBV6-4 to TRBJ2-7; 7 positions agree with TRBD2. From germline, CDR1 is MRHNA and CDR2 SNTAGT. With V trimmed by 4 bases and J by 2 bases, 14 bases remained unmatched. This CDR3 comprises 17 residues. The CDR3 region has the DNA TGTGCCAGCAGTGCCTCCTCCCTGCTAGCGGAGGCCTACGAGCAGTACTTC. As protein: CASSASSLLAEAYEQYF.

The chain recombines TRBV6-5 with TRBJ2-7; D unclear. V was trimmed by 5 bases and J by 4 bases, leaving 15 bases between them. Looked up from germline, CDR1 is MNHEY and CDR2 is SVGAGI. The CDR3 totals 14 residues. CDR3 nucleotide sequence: TGTGCCAGCAGTCAGACTTGGCGTTTTTACGAGCAGTACTTC. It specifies CASSQTWRFYEQYF.

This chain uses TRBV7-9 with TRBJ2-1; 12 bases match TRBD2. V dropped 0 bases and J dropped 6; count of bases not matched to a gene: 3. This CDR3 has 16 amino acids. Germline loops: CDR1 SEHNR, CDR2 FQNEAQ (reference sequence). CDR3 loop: CASSLATSGRSNEQFF. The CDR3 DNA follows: TGTGCCAGCAGCTTAGCCACTAGCGGGAGGAGCAATGAGCAGTTCTTC.

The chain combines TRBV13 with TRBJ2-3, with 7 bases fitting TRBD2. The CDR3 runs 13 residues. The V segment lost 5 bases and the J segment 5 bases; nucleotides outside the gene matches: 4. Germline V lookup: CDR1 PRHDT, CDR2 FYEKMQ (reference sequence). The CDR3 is CASSRLAGDTQYF. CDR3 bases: TGTGCCAGCAGCCGACTAGCAGGAGATACGCAGTATTTT.

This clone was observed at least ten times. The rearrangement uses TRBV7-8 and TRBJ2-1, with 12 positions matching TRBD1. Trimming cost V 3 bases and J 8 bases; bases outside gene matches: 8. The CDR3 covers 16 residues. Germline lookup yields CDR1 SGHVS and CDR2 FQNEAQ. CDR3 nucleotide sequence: TGTGCCAGCAGCTTCTACGGGACAGGGGGCCAGGATGAGCAGTTCTTC. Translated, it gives CASSFYGTGGQDEQFF.

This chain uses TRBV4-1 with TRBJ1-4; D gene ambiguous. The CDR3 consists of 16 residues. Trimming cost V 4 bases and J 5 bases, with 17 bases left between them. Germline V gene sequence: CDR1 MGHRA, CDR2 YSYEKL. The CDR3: CASSRLPTSANEKLFF. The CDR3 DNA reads TGCGCCAGCAGCCGCCTACCGACATCCGCCAATGAAAAACTGTTTTTT.

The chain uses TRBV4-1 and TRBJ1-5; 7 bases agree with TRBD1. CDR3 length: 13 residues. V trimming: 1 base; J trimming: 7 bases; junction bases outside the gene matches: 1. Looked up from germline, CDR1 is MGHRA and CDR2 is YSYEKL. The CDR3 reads CASSQGTGQPQHF. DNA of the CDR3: TGCGCCAGCAGCCAAGGGACAGGCCAGCCCCAGCATTTT.

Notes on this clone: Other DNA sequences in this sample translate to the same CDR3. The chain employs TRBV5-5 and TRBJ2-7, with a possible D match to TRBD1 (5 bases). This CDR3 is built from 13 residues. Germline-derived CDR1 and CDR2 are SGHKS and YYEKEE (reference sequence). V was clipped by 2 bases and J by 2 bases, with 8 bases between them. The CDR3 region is CASSFGQTYEQYF. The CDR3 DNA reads TGTGCCAGCAGCTTCGGACAAACCTACGAGCAGTACTTC.

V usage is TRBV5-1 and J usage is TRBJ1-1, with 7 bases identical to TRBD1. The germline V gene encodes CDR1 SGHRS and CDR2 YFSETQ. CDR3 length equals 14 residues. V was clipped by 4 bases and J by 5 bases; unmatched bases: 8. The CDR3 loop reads CASSPEGARTEAFF. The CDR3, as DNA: TGCGCCAGCAGCCCCGAGGGGGCGCGGACTGAAGCTTTCTTT.

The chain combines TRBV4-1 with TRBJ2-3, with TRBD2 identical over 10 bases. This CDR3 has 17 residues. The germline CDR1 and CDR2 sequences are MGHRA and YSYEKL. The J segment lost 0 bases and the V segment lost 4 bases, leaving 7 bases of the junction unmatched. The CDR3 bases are TGCGCCAGCAGCCGCCCGACTAGCGGGCCTAGCACAGATACGCAGTATTTT. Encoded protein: CASSRPTSGPSTDTQYF.

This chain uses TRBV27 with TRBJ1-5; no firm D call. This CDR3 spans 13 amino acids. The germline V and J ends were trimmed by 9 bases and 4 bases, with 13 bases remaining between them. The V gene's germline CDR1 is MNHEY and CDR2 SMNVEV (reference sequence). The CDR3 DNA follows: TGTGCCAGTATGGCGGCGGGGAATCAGCCCCAGCATTTT. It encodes CASMAAGNQPQHF.

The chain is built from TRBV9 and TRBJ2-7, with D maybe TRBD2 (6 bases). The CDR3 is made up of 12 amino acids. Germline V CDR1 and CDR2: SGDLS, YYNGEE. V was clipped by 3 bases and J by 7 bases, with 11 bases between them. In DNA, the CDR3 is TGTGCCAGCAGCGAAAACCGGGGGGAGCAGTACTTC. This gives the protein CASSENRGEQYF.

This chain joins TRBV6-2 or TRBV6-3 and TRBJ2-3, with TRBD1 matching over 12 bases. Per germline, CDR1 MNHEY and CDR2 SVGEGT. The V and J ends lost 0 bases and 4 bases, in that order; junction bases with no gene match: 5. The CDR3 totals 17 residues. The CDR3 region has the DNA TGTGCCAGCAGTTACTCGGGGACAGGGGGCCTCGCAGATACGCAGTATTTT. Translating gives CASSYSGTGGLADTQYF.

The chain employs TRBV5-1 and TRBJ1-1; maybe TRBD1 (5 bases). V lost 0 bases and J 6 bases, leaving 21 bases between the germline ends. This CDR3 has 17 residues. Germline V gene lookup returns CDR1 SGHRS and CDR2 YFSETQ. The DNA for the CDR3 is TGCGCCAGCAGCTTGGGGGGCCAAACTTACGCTGGCTCTGAAGCTTTCTTT. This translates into CASSLGGQTYAGSEAFF.

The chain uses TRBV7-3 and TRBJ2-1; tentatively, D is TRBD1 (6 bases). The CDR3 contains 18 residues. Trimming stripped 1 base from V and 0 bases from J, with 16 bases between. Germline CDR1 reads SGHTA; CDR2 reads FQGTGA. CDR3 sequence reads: CASSLNPITDSSYNEQFF. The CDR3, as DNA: TGTGCCAGCAGCTTAAACCCAATTACGGACAGCTCCTACAATGAGCAGTTCTTC.

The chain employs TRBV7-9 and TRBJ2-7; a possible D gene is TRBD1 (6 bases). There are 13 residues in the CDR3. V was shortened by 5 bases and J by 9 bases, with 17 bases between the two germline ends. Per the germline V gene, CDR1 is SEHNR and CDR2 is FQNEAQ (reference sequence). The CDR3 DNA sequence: TGTGCCAGCAGCCATGAAAACAGGGATCGGCAGTACTTC. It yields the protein CASSHENRDRQYF.

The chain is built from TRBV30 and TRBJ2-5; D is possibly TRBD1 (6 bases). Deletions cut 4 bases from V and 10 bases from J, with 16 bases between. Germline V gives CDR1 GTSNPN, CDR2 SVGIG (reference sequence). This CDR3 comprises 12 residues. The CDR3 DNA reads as TGTGCCTGGACCCTCACACAGGGCTTCCAGTACTTC. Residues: CAWTLTQGFQYF.

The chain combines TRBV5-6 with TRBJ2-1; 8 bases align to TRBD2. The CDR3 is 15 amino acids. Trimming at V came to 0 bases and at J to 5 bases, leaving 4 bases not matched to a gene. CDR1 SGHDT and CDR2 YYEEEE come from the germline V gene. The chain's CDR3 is CASSLVLAEHNEQFF. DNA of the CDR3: TGTGCCAGCAGCTTGGTACTAGCGGAGCACAATGAGCAGTTCTTC.

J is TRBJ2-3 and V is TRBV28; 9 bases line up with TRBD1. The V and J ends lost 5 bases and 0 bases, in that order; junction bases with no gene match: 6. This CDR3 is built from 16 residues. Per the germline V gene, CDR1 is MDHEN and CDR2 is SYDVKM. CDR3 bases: TGTGCCAGCAGTCGATGGACAGGGGTTAGCACAGATACGCAGTATTTT. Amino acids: CASSRWTGVSTDTQYF.

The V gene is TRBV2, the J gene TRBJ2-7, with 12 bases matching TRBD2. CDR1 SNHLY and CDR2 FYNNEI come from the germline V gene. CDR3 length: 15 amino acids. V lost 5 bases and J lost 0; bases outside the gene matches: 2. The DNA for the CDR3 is TGTGCCAGCAGTCTGGGACTAGCGGGCTCCTACGAGCAGTACTTC. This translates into CASSLGLAGSYEQYF.